This TCR beta chain was recorded in a study of T cells in narcolepsy. Worth noting for this clone: Its matching antigen is unknown.

Germline V gives CDR1 SEHNR, CDR2 FQNEAQ (reference sequence). The CDR3 totals 14 residues. Trimming cost V 10 bases and J 4 bases, with 16 bases left between them. TCRdb keeps only in-frame clones here, not all; method: immunoSEQ multiplex PCR. The data show fewer than 15,000 clones, around nine tenths seen once. Study findings and constraints: Healthy controls reportedly lacked the autoreactive clonotypes serially found in patients' blood.

This TCR came from a human donor with narcolepsy. The rearrangement uses TRBV7-9 and TRBJ2-2; D is perhaps TRBD2 (6 bases). The sample comprised CD45RA- memory CD4+ T cells from PBMCs. For the CDR3, the DNA is TGTGCCATGGCGGGGATTATCAGCACCGGGGAGCTGTTTTTT. Its translation: CAMAGIISTGELFF.